This section outlines one T cell receptor beta chain sequence together with its context. At least ten counts were recorded for this clonotype. Its antigen is still unknown. Qualities for individual bases were not recorded, and no much larger clone is one base off. From its cysteine to its phenylalanine, the CDR3 spans 15 amino acids. Solely the CDR3 DNA is kept, with 45 bases framed from the first base. At the junction V is shortened by 5 bases and J by 3 bases, with 14 bases in between. Only healthy Caucasian donors were included. The twin cohort comprised three pairs of female monozygotic twins, all aged roughly 18 to 29 years. Peripheral blood mononuclear cells were the source from which RNA for the TCR libraries was isolated. Receptors were amplified or captured by 5' RACE. TCRdb lists the instrument as Illumina HiSeq 2000. Template switching added a universal primer binding site, and the final cDNA carried a unique molecular identifier that allowed TCR cDNA molecules to be counted accurately. First-strand cDNA for TCR alpha and beta chains was synthesized from specific primers in the conserved constant-segment region. Each cDNA library was double barcoded, with a SMART-Mk sample barcode plus Illumina barcodes, to control for contamination. TruSeq adapter sequences, together with Illumina sample barcodes, were added in two successive PCR steps. The Illumina HiSeq platform was used with custom primers to sequence TCR alpha and beta cDNA libraries. The paper's data handling went like this. MiGEC was used to process raw reads and extract unique molecular identifiers, and MiXCR was used to find CDR3 positions. For each individual, recombination models were inferred using an EM algorithm with the repgenHMM and IGoR tools. The tcR package in R was used for shared clonotype analysis, with sharing normalized by the product of cloneset sizes. To study raw recombination free of thymic and clonal selection effects, out-of-frame nonproductive sequences were analyzed. The public reads were run again by TCRdb, first through fastp at Q25 and then through MiXCR, and only productive beta chains were kept. For every CDR3 protein sequence, its rows merge into one entry that carries the most common genes and DNA. The V and J calls and clone size come from TCRdb's table, not from the authors' own analysis. The sample table shows roughly 750,000 distinct CDR3 sequences, and 21% are seen once. Of the sample, about 4.5% falls within the top ten clones.

The sample comes from a study of identical twins (dated by TCRdb to the mid-2010s). Notes on the research overall: To test whether fetal clonotypes persist, the study used deep sequencing on TCR alpha and beta repertoires from monozygotic twins, unrelated adults of various ages, and cord blood. To rule out contamination, replicate twin experiments were performed at different times with different library preparation protocols. On the study overall, not on this receptor specifically: Conclusions relied on cross-sectional statistical analysis, since the same donors could not be followed over many years. Compared with coincidental sharing between unrelated individuals, an excess of low generation-probability sequences was observed among out-of-frame TCR alpha sequences shared between twins. Abundant cord blood beta clonotypes carried fewer insertions; young adult naive repertoires showed a weaker similar trend, while memory repertoires showed none. The excess sharing between twins in beta out-of-frame sequences was weaker because fewer shared sequences reduced the signal-to-noise ratio. Out-of-frame TCR alpha sharing in monozygotic twins was systematically underestimated by recombination models, whereas sharing between unrelated individuals was in agreement with the recombination models. Invariant T cells such as MAIT and iNKT could partly confound zero-insertion analyses, although diverse VJ usage argued against such confounding for most clonotypes.

The same data also contributed to another study, on T cells expressing NK-cell markers. The second study's paper adds: Three sorted T-cell subsets (CD3+CD56+NKG2C+, CD3+CD56+NKG2C- and CD3+CD56-NKG2C+) from about 8 donors had their TCR beta-chain repertoires profiled. Most of the eight sequenced donors were HCMV-seropositive and one was HCMV-seronegative. In several experiments an anti-gammadeltaTCR antibody was added to restrict sorting to alphabetaTCR-expressing T cells. In 5 to 7 donors, the dominant CD3+CD56+NKG2C+ clonotypes ranked among the top 10 CD8+ clonotypes, making up about 1.0-7.5% of CD8+ T cells. Those dominant clonotypes were again the most abundant among CD3+CD56-NKG2C+ cells in a few donors, at roughly 25-60.1%. It remained unclear whether the expanded NKG2C-expressing T cell clones were specific for HCMV antigens. The study sequenced eight donors, all healthy volunteers chosen at random: three men and five women. HCMV-specific IgG was detected in serum with a commercial ELISA kit to determine HCMV serostatus. For six donors, bulk peripheral blood T-cell repertoires were also sequenced from unsorted PBMC. MIGEC was used to demultiplex reads and group reads by UMI, and MiTCR was used to assemble and quantify clonotypes. To exclude erroneous sequences, only TCR cDNA sequences supported by at least two reads were retained. Downstream repertoire analysis used the tcR package, and clonotypes were matched across fractions by CDR3 nucleotide sequence plus V segment. VDJmatch was used to annotate antigen specificity against VDJdb, with one amino acid substitution allowed in CDR3.

The V and J segments used are TRBV12-3 or TRBV12-4 and TRBJ1-5; 6 matching bases give a weak D call of TRBD1. Sequenced input: PBMCs. This TCR derives from a young woman in good health. The bases are TGTGCCAGCAGTCCTCACCAGGGGATCAATCAGCCCCAGCATTTT. Its protein product is CASSPHQGINQPQHF.